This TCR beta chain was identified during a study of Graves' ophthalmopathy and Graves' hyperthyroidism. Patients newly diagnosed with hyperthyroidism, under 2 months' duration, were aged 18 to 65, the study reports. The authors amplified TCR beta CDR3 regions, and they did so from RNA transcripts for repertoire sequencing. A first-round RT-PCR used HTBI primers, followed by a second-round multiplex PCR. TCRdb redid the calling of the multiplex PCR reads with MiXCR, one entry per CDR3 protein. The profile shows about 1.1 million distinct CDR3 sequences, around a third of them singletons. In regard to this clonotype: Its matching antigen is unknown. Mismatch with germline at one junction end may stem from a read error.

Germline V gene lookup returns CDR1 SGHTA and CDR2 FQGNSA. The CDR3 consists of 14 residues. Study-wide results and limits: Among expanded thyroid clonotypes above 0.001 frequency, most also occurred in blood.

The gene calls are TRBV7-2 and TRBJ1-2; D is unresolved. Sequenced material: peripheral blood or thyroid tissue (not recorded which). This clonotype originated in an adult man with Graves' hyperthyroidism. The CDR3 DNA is TGTGCCAGCAGCATAGCAGCAGCTAACTATGGCTACACCTTC. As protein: CASSIAAANYGYTF.